Shown below are 17 T cell receptor beta chains from a single sample sequenced in a study of shared clonotypes between healthy human individuals. Profiling relied on immunoSEQ multiplex PCR, and the TCRdb table lists in-frame clones only, not all of them. The sample gives 2 million to 3 million clones, approximately 93% of which show up once; roughly 0.39% is in the top ten. Sample: naive CD4+ T cells from PBMCs. Sample subset: CD45RA+ positively selected. These receptors came from a man younger than 35 in good health. Some clones in this sample may be carry-over from other donors' samples.

A note on this clone: The sample carries other DNA sequences with the same CDR3. J is TRBJ2-5 and V is TRBV28; 8 bases are shared with TRBD2. Per the germline V gene, CDR1 is MDHEN and CDR2 is SYDVKM. The CDR3 is made up of 14 amino acids. V gave up 2 bases and J gave up 2 bases; unmatched junction bases: 1. The CDR3 loop is CASSLSGSQETQYF. In nucleotides, the CDR3 is TGTGCCAGCAGTTTAAGCGGGAGTCAAGAGACCCAGTACTTC.

The chain carries TRBV27 and TRBJ1-5, with D possibly matching TRBD1 (5 bases). The CDR3 sequence is 16 residues long. Germline CDR1 MNHEY, CDR2 SMNVEV (reference sequence). Trimming took off 6 bases at V and 2 bases at J, with 17 bases between the two ends. The CDR3 here is CASRGGWSEGNQPQHF. The CDR3, as DNA: TGTGCCAGCAGGGGGGGTTGGTCGGAGGGCAATCAGCCCCAGCATTTT.

V gene TRBV19 combines with J gene TRBJ2-2, with D possibly called TRBD1 or TRBD2 (5 bases each). Germline assignment: CDR1 LNHDA and CDR2 SQIVND (reference sequence). Trimming pared 6 bases from V and 2 bases from J, leaving 16 bases between. CDR3 size: 16 residues. The CDR3, as DNA: TGTGCCAGTAGACCAACCGGGACCACAAACACCGGGGAGCTGTTTTTT. Translating it yields CASRPTGTTNTGELFF. Variable domain in full (rest from reference TRBV19 and TRBJ2-2): DGGITQSPKYLFRKEGQNVTLSCEQNLNHDAMYWYRQDPGQGLRLIYYSQIVNDFQKGDIAEGYSVSREKKESFPLTVTSAQKNPTAFYLCASRPTGTTNTGELFFGEGSRLTVL.

The chain uses TRBV6-5 and TRBJ1-1, with a tentative D call TRBD1 (6 bases). In germline, CDR1 is MNHEY, CDR2 SVGAGI. CDR3 length equals 15 residues. With 5 bases removed from V and 4 bases from J, the gap between germline ends came to 17 bases. The CDR3 DNA reads as TGTGCCAGCAGTGCCCGGACAGTCCTTACCACTGAAGCTTTCTTT. It is translated as CASSARTVLTTEAFF.

This clone was detected only once. The chain joins TRBV7-8 to TRBJ2-1; D gene unclear. The CDR3 contains 13 residues. The V end lost 1 base, the J end lost 3 bases, and 4 bases lay between the germline ends. CDR1 is SGHVS and CDR2 is FQNEAQ in the germline V gene. The CDR3 here is CASSLDRYNEQFF. The CDR3 DNA reads as TGTGCCAGCAGCTTAGACCGCTACAATGAGCAGTTCTTC.

As for this clone: The sample has other DNA sequences that encode this CDR3 too. The chain carries TRBV28 and TRBJ2-3; D gene ambiguous. CDR1 MDHEN and CDR2 SYDVKM come from the germline V gene. V was shortened by 3 bases and J by 2 bases, with 3 bases between the two germline ends. This CDR3 comprises 12 residues. The CDR3 loop reads CASSLATDTQYF. CDR3 DNA sequence: TGTGCCAGCAGTTTGGCCACAGATACGCAGTATTTT.

The V call is TRBV6-5, the J call TRBJ1-1; 9 positions match TRBD1. The V gene's germline CDR1 is MNHEY and CDR2 SVGAGI. The CDR3 has 14 residues. V dropped 6 bases and J dropped 5; count of bases not matched to a gene: 7. For the CDR3, the DNA is TGTGCCAGCAGCCTGAGACAGGGGGTGACTGAAGCTTTCTTT. Translated: CASSLRQGVTEAFF.

The CDR3 sequence: CASSFLLAQDRVNNGYTF. The CDR3 nucleotides are TGTGCCAGCAGCTTCCTTCTAGCCCAGGACAGGGTGAATAATGGCTACACCTTC. The chain employs TRBV7-2 and TRBJ1-2; TRBD1 matches 8 bases. Germline V CDR1 and CDR2: SGHTA, FQGNSA. The CDR3 is made up of 18 amino acids. The J segment lost 6 bases and the V segment lost 3 bases, leaving 18 bases of the junction unmatched.

This chain joins TRBV19 and TRBJ2-5; 14 bases match TRBD2. The V and J ends lost 4 bases and 2 bases, in that order; junction bases with no gene match: 3. CDR1 LNHDA and CDR2 SQIVND come from the germline V gene (reference sequence). The CDR3 covers 16 residues. This chain's CDR3 is CASSKRTSGGQETQYF. CDR3 bases: TGTGCCAGTAGTAAAAGGACTAGCGGGGGGCAAGAGACCCAGTACTTC.

The chain is built from TRBV27 and TRBJ1-1; D call uncertain. The germline CDR1 and CDR2 sequences are MNHEY and SMNVEV (reference sequence). There are 15 residues in the CDR3. Trimming removed 4 bases from V and 2 bases from J, with 14 bases in between. CDR3 in amino acids: CASSSTTTVNTEAFF. The DNA for the CDR3 is TGTGCCAGCAGTTCCACTACGACGGTTAACACTGAAGCTTTCTTT.

The V and J genes are TRBV7-9 and TRBJ2-7; 9 nucleotides agree with TRBD2. V lost 5 bases to trimming and J lost 0 bases; unmatched junction nucleotides: 14. Germline V gene sequence: CDR1 SEHNR, CDR2 FQNEAQ (reference sequence). The CDR3 runs to 18 residues. CDR3 in amino acids: CASSHLPSGRFRSYEQYF. CDR3 sequence (DNA): TGTGCCAGCAGCCACTTACCGAGCGGGAGGTTTCGCTCCTACGAGCAGTACTTC.

This clone was picked up a small number of times. This chain uses TRBV6-1 with TRBJ1-1, with a weak D call TRBD1 (6 bases). CDR1 is MNHNS and CDR2 is SASEGT in the germline V gene. V dropped 11 bases and J dropped 5 bases, with 12 bases sitting between them. The CDR3 sequence is 11 residues long. CDR3 DNA: TGTGCCGGGGGGCTCGGGACTGAAGCTTTCTTT. Translated: CAGGLGTEAFF.

The chain links TRBV27 to TRBJ2-3; TRBD1 agrees at 8 bases. Germline lookup yields CDR1 MNHEY and CDR2 SMNVEV (reference sequence). CDR3 length equals 14 residues. V shed 8 bases and J 4 bases; nucleotides not matched to a gene: 8. The CDR3 reads CASLRQGRPDTQYF. CDR3 sequence (DNA): TGTGCCAGCCTCAGACAGGGGAGGCCAGATACGCAGTATTTT.

The V call is TRBV2, the J call TRBJ2-6; D is unresolved. Between the trimmed V and J ends, which lost 4 bases and 3 bases, there was a span of 7 bases. The CDR3 extends over 14 amino acids. Germline CDR1 is SNHLY and CDR2 is FYNNEI. The CDR3 loop is CASSARDGANVLTF. The CDR3 DNA sequence: TGTGCCAGCAGTGCTCGCGATGGGGCCAACGTCCTGACTTTC.

Note on this clone: The same CDR3 also results from other DNA sequences found in this sample. V usage is TRBV7-7 and J usage is TRBJ2-3, with 13 bases aligning to TRBD2. Trimming cost V 4 bases and J 1 base; bases outside gene matches: 2. The CDR3 consists of 16 residues. Germline CDR1 is SSHAT and CDR2 is FNYEAQ (reference sequence). CDR3 in DNA: TGTGCCAGCAGCTCCGGACTAGCGGGAGGCACAGATACGCAGTATTTT. It encodes CASSSGLAGGTDTQYF. Using reference TRBV7-7 and TRBJ2-3 for the parts outside the CDR3, the full variable domain is GAGVSQSPRYKVTKRGQDVTLRCDPISSHATLYWYQQALGQGPEFLTYFNYEAQPDKSGLPSDRFSAERPEGSISTLTIQRTEQRDSAMYRCASSSGLAGGTDTQYFGPGTRLTVL.

This clone was observed once. This chain links TRBV7-2 with TRBJ1-5; D remains unclear. The CDR3 extends over 14 amino acids. In germline, CDR1 is SGHTA, CDR2 FQGNSA. Between the trimmed V and J ends, which lost 2 bases and 6 bases, there was a span of 11 bases. The CDR3 reads CASSLTEYIQPQHF. The DNA of the CDR3 is TGTGCCAGCAGCTTAACTGAGTATATTCAGCCCCAGCATTTT.

V usage is TRBV11-3 and J usage is TRBJ2-1; D uncertain. The CDR3 totals 13 residues. CDR1 and CDR2 from the germline V gene are SGHNT and YENEEA. V gave up 0 bases and J gave up 4 bases, with 4 bases separating them. Written as DNA, the CDR3 is TGTGCCAGCAGCTTAGATATATACAATGAGCAGTTCTTC. Its translation is CASSLDIYNEQFF.